What follows describes a single TCR beta chain. TCRdb re-called the 5' RACE reads, yielding one record per CDR3 amino acid sequence without DNA. With about 210,000 distinct CDR3 sequences in the sample, the ten largest clones hold roughly 7.5%. This sample stems from a study of monozygotic twins with inflammatory bowel disease. This CDR3 contains 13 residues. From germline, CDR1 is ENHRY and CDR2 SYGVKD. The receptor comes from a human donor with ulcerative colitis or Crohn's disease, or a healthy co-twin of an affected twin (not recorded which). Input material: blood. This chain links TRBV10-3 with TRBJ2-2; without DNA, the TCRdb call of TRBD1 cannot be checked. The CDR3 sequence: CAISGDVTGELFF.